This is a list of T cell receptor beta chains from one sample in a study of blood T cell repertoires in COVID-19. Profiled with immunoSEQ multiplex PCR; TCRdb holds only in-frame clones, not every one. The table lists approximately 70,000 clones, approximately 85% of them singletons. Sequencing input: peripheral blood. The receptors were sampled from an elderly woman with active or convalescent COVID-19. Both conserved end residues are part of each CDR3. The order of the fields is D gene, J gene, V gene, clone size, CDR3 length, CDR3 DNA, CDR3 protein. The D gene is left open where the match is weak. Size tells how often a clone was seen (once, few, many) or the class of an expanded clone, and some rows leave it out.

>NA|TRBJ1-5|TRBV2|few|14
TGTGCCAGCAGTGAAGACAGTAGCAATCAGCCCCAGCATTTT
CASSEDSSNQPQHF
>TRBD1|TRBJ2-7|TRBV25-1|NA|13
TGTGCCAGCATACCGGGACAGTCCTACGAGCAGTACTTC
CASIPGQSYEQYF
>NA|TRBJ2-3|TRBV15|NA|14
TGTGCCACCAGCAGAGGCCAGGTCACAGATACGCAGTATTTT
CATSRGQVTDTQYF
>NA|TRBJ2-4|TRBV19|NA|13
TGTGCCAGTAGTATGTGGGGGGTGGCCATTCAGTACTTC
CASSMWGVAIQYF
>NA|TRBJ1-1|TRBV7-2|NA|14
TGTGCCAGCAGCTTCGTAGCAGTGAACACTGAAGCTTTCTTT
CASSFVAVNTEAFF
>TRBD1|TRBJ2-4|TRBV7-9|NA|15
TGTGCCAGCAGCTTAACGGGACAGGGATCTTACATTCAGTACTTC
CASSLTGQGSYIQYF
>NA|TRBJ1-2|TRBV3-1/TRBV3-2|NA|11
TGTGCCAGCAGCCAAGAAGCCGGCTACACCTTC
CASSQEAGYTF
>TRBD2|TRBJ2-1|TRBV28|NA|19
TGTGCCAGCAGTTTTACTAGCGGGGGCCTCTTAAGCTCCTACAATGAGCAGTTCTTC
CASSFTSGGLLSSYNEQFF
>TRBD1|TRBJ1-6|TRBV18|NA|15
TGTGCCAGCTCACCGCCCGACAGGGGTAATTCACCCCTCCACTTT
CASSPPDRGNSPLHF
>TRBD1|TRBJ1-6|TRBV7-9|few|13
TGTGCCAGCAGCGCCGGGACAGGGTCACCCCTCCACTTT
CASSAGTGSPLHF
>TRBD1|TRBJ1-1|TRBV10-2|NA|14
TGCGCCAGCAGAGGACAGGGGTTGGACACTGAAGCTTTCTTT
CASRGQGLDTEAFF
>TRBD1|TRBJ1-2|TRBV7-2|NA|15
TGTGCCAGCAGCTTTAGTGCCCAGGGGGCGCTTGGCTACACCTTC
CASSFSAQGALGYTF
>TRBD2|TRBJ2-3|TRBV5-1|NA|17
TGCGCCAGCAGCTTGGTAGTAGCGGGACCAAACACAGATACGCAGTATTTT
CASSLVVAGPNTDTQYF
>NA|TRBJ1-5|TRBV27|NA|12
TGTGCCAGCAGTTTGGCGGCTGGACCCCAGCATTTT
CASSLAAGPQHF
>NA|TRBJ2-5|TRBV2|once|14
TGTGCCAGCAGTGAACGTGCTAGGGGAGAGACCCAGTACTTC
CASSERARGETQYF
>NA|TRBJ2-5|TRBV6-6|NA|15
TGTGCCAGCAGTTACTCGATAGGGGCTCAAGAGACCCAGTACTTC
CASSYSIGAQETQYF
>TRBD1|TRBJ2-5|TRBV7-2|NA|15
TGTGCCAGCAGCCCCGACAGGGGTTTGTGGGAGACCCAGTACTTC
CASSPDRGLWETQYF
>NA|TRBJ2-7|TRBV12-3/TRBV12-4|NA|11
TGTGCCAGCGGGGACTTTTACGAGCAGTACTTC
CASGDFYEQYF
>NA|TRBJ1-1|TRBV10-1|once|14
TGCGCCAGCAGCTCAGGGATGTGGGACACTGAAGCTTTCTTT
CASSSGMWDTEAFF
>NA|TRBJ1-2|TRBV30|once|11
TGTGCCTGGAGGAGGGCCTATGGCTACACCTTC
CAWRRAYGYTF
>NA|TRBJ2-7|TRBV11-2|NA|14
TGTGCCAGCAGCCGGGAGCCTGGGTTTGGCGAGCAGTACTTC
CASSREPGFGEQYF
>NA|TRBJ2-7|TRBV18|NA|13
TGTGCCAGCTCACCACAGGGGACCTACGAGCAGTACTTC
CASSPQGTYEQYF
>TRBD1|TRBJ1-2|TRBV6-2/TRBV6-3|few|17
TGTGCCAGCAGTTACTCCGCCGGGACAGGGGTAGCGTATGGCTACACCTTC
CASSYSAGTGVAYGYTF
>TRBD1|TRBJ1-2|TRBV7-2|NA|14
TGTGCCAGCACGCCGGGACAGGGGTTTAGGGGCTACACCTTC
CASTPGQGFRGYTF
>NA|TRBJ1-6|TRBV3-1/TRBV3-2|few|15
TGTGCCAGCAGCCAAGTCGGGATCTATAATTCACCCCTCCACTTT
CASSQVGIYNSPLHF
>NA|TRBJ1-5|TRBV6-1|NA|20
TGTGCCAGCAGTGATCGTCCAGGCGACAGGCCCGATTATAGCAATCAGCCCCAGCATTTT
CASSDRPGDRPDYSNQPQHF
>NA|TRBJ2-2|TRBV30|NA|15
TGTGCCTGGAGTGTCGAAGGCAGCGACACCGGGGAGCTGTTTTTT
CAWSVEGSDTGELFF
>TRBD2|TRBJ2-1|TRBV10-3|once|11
TGTGCCATCTCGGGAGGCGGTGAGCAGTTCTTC
CAISGGGEQFF
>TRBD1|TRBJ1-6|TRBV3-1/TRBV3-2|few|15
TGTGCCAGCAGCCCCGGGACAGGTACCCGGTCACCCCTCCACTTT
CASSPGTGTRSPLHF
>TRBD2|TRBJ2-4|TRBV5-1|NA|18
TGCGCCAGCAGCTTGGGGACTAGCGGAGACCTAGCCAAAAACATTCAGTACTTC
CASSLGTSGDLAKNIQYF
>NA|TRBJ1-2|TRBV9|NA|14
TGTGCCAGCAGCAGCCCCGGTCAGGTCTATGGCTACACCTTC
CASSSPGQVYGYTF
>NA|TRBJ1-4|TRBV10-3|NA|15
TGTGCCATCAGCCGGAGTGGGGGGGCCAATGAAAAACTGTTTTTT
CAISRSGGANEKLFF
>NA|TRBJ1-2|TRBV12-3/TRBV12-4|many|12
TGTGCCAGCAGTTTCGGGGTGGATGGCTACACCTTC
CASSFGVDGYTF
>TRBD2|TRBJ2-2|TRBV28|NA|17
TGTGCCAGCGCAGACCCACGGGGGGGTCCGAACACCGGGGAGCTGTTTTTT
CASADPRGGPNTGELFF
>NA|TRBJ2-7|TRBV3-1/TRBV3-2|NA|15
TGTGCCAGCAGCCAAGATTCAGGGGAACGAGGTGAGCAGTACTTC
CASSQDSGERGEQYF
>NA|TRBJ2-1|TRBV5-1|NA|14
TGCGCCAGCAGCTTGGCTGAGACCTACAATGAGCAGTTCTTC
CASSLAETYNEQFF
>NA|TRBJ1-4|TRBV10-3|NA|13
TGTGCCATCATGGGAGGGTTGAATGAAAAACTGTTTTTT
CAIMGGLNEKLFF
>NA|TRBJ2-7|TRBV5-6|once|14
TGTGCCAGCAGCTTGACGGGGCGGAGGGACGAGCAGTACTTC
CASSLTGRRDEQYF
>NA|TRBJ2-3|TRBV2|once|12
TGTGCCAGCAGCCTAGAGACAGATACGCAGTATTTT
CASSLETDTQYF
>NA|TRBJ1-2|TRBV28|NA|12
TGTGCCAGCATGTGGGGCAACTATGGCTACACCTTC
CASMWGNYGYTF
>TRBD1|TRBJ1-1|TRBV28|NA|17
TGTGCCAGCAGTTTAATAGGACAGGGGGCGGTGTGGGCTGAAGCTTTCTTT
CASSLIGQGAVWAEAFF
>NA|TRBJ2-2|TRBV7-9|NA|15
TGTGCCAGCAGCTCCGGACAGACGACCACCGGGGAGCTGTTTTTT
CASSSGQTTTGELFF
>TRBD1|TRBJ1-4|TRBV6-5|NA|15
TGTGCCAGCAGTTATCACCGGGACAGTAATGAAAAACTGTTTTTT
CASSYHRDSNEKLFF
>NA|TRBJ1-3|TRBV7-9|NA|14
TGTGCCAGCAGCCGGGTGAACTCTGGAAACACCATATATTTT
CASSRVNSGNTIYF
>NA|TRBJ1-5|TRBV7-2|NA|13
TGTGCCAGCAGCTCTCAGGAGGGTCAGCCCCAGCATTTT
CASSSQEGQPQHF
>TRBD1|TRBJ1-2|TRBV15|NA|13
TGTGCCACCAGCAGAGATCAGGGGGGCCGGTACACCTTC
CATSRDQGGRYTF
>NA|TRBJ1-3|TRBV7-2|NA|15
TGTGCCAGCAGCACTCGGACACCAAGTGGAAACACCATATATTTT
CASSTRTPSGNTIYF
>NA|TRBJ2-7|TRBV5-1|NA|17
TGCGCCAGCAGCTTCGACAGTTCTATGGGCTACTCCTACGAGCAGTACTTC
CASSFDSSMGYSYEQYF